Sequencing of this TCR beta chain was carried out in a study of CD8 T cells in ankylosing spondylitis. The CDR3 consists of 15 residues. Looked up from germline, CDR1 is SGDLS and CDR2 is YYNGEE. Trimming pared 4 bases from V and 5 bases from J, leaving 18 bases between. TCRdb used MiXCR to reprocess the 5' RACE reads, holding one entry per CDR3 protein. The sample comprises tens of thousands of distinct CDR3 sequences, about 2.5% of which are singletons, and under 6% rests with the top ten. This clonotype was picked up many times. The clonotype originates from a male donor with ankylosing spondylitis or in good health (not recorded which). The V call is TRBV9, the J call TRBJ2-5, with D perhaps being TRBD1 or TRBD2 (6 bases each). The specimen was blood, either unsorted or a sorted T cell fraction (not recorded which). The CDR3 region has the DNA TGTGCCAGCAGCCTAGGGGGGACCAGATCGGAGACCCAGTACTTC. This sequence encodes CASSLGGTRSETQYF.